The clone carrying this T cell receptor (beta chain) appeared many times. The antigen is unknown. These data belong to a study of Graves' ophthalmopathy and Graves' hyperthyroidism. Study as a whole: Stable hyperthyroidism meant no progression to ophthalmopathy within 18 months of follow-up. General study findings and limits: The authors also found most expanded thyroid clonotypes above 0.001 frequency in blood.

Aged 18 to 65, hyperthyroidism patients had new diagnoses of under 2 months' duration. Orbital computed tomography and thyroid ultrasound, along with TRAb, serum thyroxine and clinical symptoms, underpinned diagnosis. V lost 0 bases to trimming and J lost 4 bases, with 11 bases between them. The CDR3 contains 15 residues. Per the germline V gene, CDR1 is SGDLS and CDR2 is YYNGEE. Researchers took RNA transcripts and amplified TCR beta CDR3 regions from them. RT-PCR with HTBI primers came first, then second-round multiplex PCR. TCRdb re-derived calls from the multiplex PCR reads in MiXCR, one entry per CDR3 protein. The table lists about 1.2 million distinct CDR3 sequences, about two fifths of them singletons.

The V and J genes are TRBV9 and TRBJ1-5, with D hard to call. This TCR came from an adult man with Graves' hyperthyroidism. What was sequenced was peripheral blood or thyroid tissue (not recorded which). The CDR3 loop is CASSVEGYSNQPQHF. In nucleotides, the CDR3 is TGTGCCAGCAGCGTAGAAGGCTACTCTAATCAGCCCCAGCATTTT.